The clone carrying this T cell receptor (beta chain) has only a few counts. Its antigen is currently unknown. The source of the sample is a study of T cells after yellow fever vaccination. Study-level findings and limits: Post-booster repertoires again held most primary-vaccination clones (approximately 96% CD4, 85% to 90% CD8). A minor fraction of clonotypes spanned both CD4 and CD8 compartments.

Using its own MiXCR run on the 5' RACE reads, TCRdb lists one record per CDR3 protein. The data show 90,000 to 150,000 distinct CDR3 sequences, roughly 7.2% seen once. The trim removed 8 bases at V and 0 bases at J, leaving 12 bases unmatched. Germline V lookup: CDR1 MNHEY, CDR2 SVGEGT. This CDR3 spans 16 amino acids. The gene calls are TRBV6-2 or TRBV6-3 and TRBJ1-1; 7 bases match TRBD1. The receptor comes from a man younger than 30 who received the YFV17D yellow fever vaccine. The sequenced sample was CD4+ T cells sorted from PBMCs, obtained more than 35 days after the first yellow fever vaccination. The CDR3, as DNA: TGTGCCAGCCACGAGAGGGGGCGATACATGAACACTGAAGCTTTCTTT. It codes for CASHERGRYMNTEAFF.